These 25 T cell receptor beta chains were sequenced from one sample in a study of CD8 T cells in ankylosing spondylitis. Via MiXCR, TCRdb re-called the 5' RACE reads, giving one row per CDR3 protein. In the table there are some 120,000 distinct CDR3 sequences, around 13% of which are singletons. The material sequenced was blood, either unsorted or a sorted T cell fraction (not recorded which). All receptors come from a female donor with ankylosing spondylitis or in good health (not recorded which).

V gene TRBV12-3 or TRBV12-4 combines with J gene TRBJ1-5; D gene uncertain. CDR3 size: 14 residues. The V end lost 4 bases, the J end lost 4 bases, and 11 bases lay between the germline ends. The CDR3 nucleotides read TGTGCCAGCAGTTCGATGTCACCTAATCAGCCCCAGCATTTT. Its translation is CASSSMSPNQPQHF.

The rearrangement joins TRBV5-5 to TRBJ2-1, with TRBD1 matching over 7 bases. Germline V gene sequence: CDR1 SGHKS, CDR2 YYEKEE (reference sequence). Trimming removed 2 bases from V and 9 bases from J; junction bases left unmatched: 8. The CDR3 is made up of 14 amino acids. CDR3 protein: CASSLGASGGEQFF. CDR3 nucleotide sequence: TGTGCCAGCAGCTTAGGTGCTTCAGGGGGTGAGCAGTTCTTC.

Ten or more counts support this clonotype. This chain connects TRBV6-2 or TRBV6-3 to TRBJ1-4; D call uncertain. The CDR3 is made up of 12 amino acids. V was shortened by 5 bases and J by 4 bases, with 5 bases between the two germline ends. The germline V gene has CDR1 MNHEY and CDR2 SVGEGT. The CDR3 bases are TGTGCCAGCAGTCTCGGTAATGAAAAACTGTTTTTT. This encodes CASSLGNEKLFF.

This clonotype was picked up a small number of times. This chain connects TRBV12-3 or TRBV12-4 to TRBJ2-1; TRBD1 or TRBD2 may be the D gene (5 bases each). The CDR3 runs 13 residues. V lost 5 bases, J lost 4 bases, and 9 bases lay in between. The CDR3 coding sequence is TGTGCCAGCAGTGGGACGGTATACAATGAGCAGTTCTTC. Amino acid sequence: CASSGTVYNEQFF.

This clonotype was picked up many times. This chain joins TRBV2 and TRBJ2-7; no reliable D call. Trimming cost V 5 bases and J 3 bases, with 5 bases left between them. The CDR3 covers 11 residues. The V gene's germline CDR1 is SNHLY and CDR2 FYNNEI. DNA for the CDR3: TGTGCCAGCAGTTGGAACTACGAGCAGTACTTC. The encoded protein is CASSWNYEQYF. Full variable domain (rest looked up from reference TRBV2 and TRBJ2-7): EPEVTQTPSHQVTQMGQEVILRCVPISNHLYFYWYRQILGQKVEFLVSFYNNEISEKSEIFDDQFSVERPDGSNFTLKIRSTKLEDSAMYFCASSWNYEQYFGPGTRLTVT.

The V and J genes are TRBV12-5 and TRBJ2-3; 7 nucleotides match TRBD2. The V gene's germline CDR1 is LGHNT and CDR2 FRNRAP. The V segment lost 0 bases and the J segment 5 bases; nucleotides outside the gene matches: 8. The CDR3 is 16 residues long. DNA for the CDR3: TGTGCTAGTGGTTTGGTTCTGCGGGGGTTGGGAGATACGCAGTATTTT. Translation gives CASGLVLRGLGDTQYF.

The sample holds a few counts of this clonotype. This sequence joins TRBV20-1 and TRBJ2-7, with 9 bases that match TRBD1. The length of the CDR3 is 12 residues. In germline, CDR1 is DFQATT, CDR2 SNEGSKA (reference sequence). The junction had 4 bases not matched to a gene; V was cut back by 5 bases and J by 5 bases. This CDR3 reads CSAGQGKNEQYF. The CDR3 bases are TGCAGTGCTGGACAGGGGAAGAACGAGCAGTACTTC.

V is TRBV7-9 and J is TRBJ2-3, with D possibly called TRBD1 or TRBD2 (5 bases each). Trimming shortened V by 10 bases and J by 4 bases, and 18 bases separated the two germline ends. CDR3 length: 14 residues. CDR1 is SEHNR and CDR2 is FQNEAQ in the germline V gene (reference sequence). The CDR3 coding sequence is TGTGCCATCGGGGCAGGGAGTAGCGCAGATACGCAGTATTTT. It specifies CAIGAGSSADTQYF.

This clonotype was recorded a few times. This sequence joins TRBV7-3 and TRBJ2-2; D possibly corresponds to TRBD2 (7 bases). The CDR3 totals 18 residues. V was clipped by 1 base and J by 2 bases, with 17 bases between them. Germline V gene lookup returns CDR1 SGHTA and CDR2 FQGTGA. The DNA of the CDR3 is TGTGCCAGCAGCTTAAAGACGGGGGGCAGAGCAAACACCGGGGAGCTGTTTTTT. This sequence encodes CASSLKTGGRANTGELFF.

This chain joins TRBV15 and TRBJ2-3; no firm D call. V was shortened by 3 bases and J by 4 bases, with 8 bases between the two germline ends. CDR3 size: 13 residues. Per germline, CDR1 LNHNV and CDR2 YYDKDF (reference sequence). The CDR3 spells CATSRGYADTQYF. The CDR3 bases are TGTGCCACCAGCAGGGGGTACGCAGATACGCAGTATTTT.

This clonotype was observed a few times. This sequence joins TRBV27 and TRBJ1-6, with D tentatively TRBD1 (5 bases). Looked up from germline, CDR1 is MNHEY and CDR2 is SMNVEV (reference sequence). The germline V and J ends were trimmed by 3 bases and 6 bases, with 12 bases remaining between them. The CDR3 has 15 amino acids. CDR3 region: CASSLMGVGNSPLHF. CDR3 coding DNA: TGTGCCAGCAGTTTGATGGGGGTGGGTAATTCACCCCTCCACTTT.

The table lists this clonotype with a few counts. The chain links TRBV4-1 to TRBJ1-5; the D gene is possibly TRBD1 (6 bases). The CDR3 covers 15 residues. Germline V CDR1 and CDR2: MGHRA, YSYEKL. V was trimmed by 1 base and J by 2 bases, leaving 9 bases between them. DNA of the CDR3: TGCGCCAGCAGCCAAGCATCAGGGGGCAATCAGCCCCAGCATTTT. As protein: CASSQASGGNQPQHF.

The rearrangement uses TRBV18 and TRBJ2-6; TRBD1 matches 9 bases. The CDR3 runs 19 residues. Germline V CDR1 and CDR2: KGHSH, LQKENI. V trimming: 2 bases; J trimming: 3 bases; junction bases outside the gene matches: 11. The CDR3 region is CASSPTIRHRGLGANVLTF. The CDR3 DNA is TGTGCCAGCTCACCAACCATTAGACACAGGGGGCTTGGGGCCAACGTCCTGACTTTC. Together with reference TRBV18 and TRBJ2-6, the CDR3 gives the full variable domain: NAGVMQNPRHLVRRRGQEARLRCSPMKGHSHVYWYRQLPEEGLKFMVYLQKENIIDESGMPKERFSAEFPKEGPSILRIQQVVRGDSAAYFCASSPTIRHRGLGANVLTFGAGSRLTVL.

V usage is TRBV6-9 and J usage is TRBJ1-1; D remains unclear. Trimming left V 4 bases short and J 7 bases short, with 7 bases between. The CDR3 is 11 amino acids. Germline CDR1 MNHGY, CDR2 SVAAGI. CDR3 sequence reads: CASSLQFEAFF. Here the CDR3 DNA reads TGTGCCAGCAGTTTGCAGTTTGAAGCTTTCTTT.

This clonotype was found a few times. This chain connects TRBV18 to TRBJ1-2; the D gene is possibly TRBD1 (6 bases). The CDR3 sequence is 14 residues long. In germline, CDR1 is KGHSH, CDR2 LQKENI. Trimming shortened V by 0 bases and J by 5 bases, and 10 bases separated the two germline ends. The CDR3 sequence is CASSPPKTGYGYTF. The CDR3 nucleotides read TGTGCCAGCTCACCACCCAAGACAGGATATGGCTACACCTTC. The full variable domain, in which reference TRBV18 and TRBJ1-2 provide the parts outside the CDR3, is NAGVMQNPRHLVRRRGQEARLRCSPMKGHSHVYWYRQLPEEGLKFMVYLQKENIIDESGMPKERFSAEFPKEGPSILRIQQVVRGDSAAYFCASSPPKTGYGYTFGSGTRLTVV.

The CDR3 nucleotides read TGTGCCAGCAGCTTAGTCACACAGGGCACCTATGGCTACACCTTC. This translates into CASSLVTQGTYGYTF. The rearrangement uses TRBV7-8 and TRBJ1-2, with a weak D call TRBD1 (6 bases). The germline V and J ends were trimmed by 1 base and 4 bases, with 13 bases remaining between them. The CDR3 loop spans 15 amino acids. Germline-derived CDR1 and CDR2 are SGHVS and FQNEAQ. Drawing the rest from reference TRBV7-8 and TRBJ1-2, the complete variable domain is GAGVSQSPRYKVAKRGQDVALRCDPISGHVSLFWYQQALGQGPEFLTYFQNEAQLDKSGLPSDRFFAERPEGSVSTLKIQRTQQEDSAVYLCASSLVTQGTYGYTFGSGTRLTVV.

The V call is TRBV7-8, the J call TRBJ2-1; possibly TRBD2 for D (6 bases). Trimming pared 5 bases from V and 6 bases from J, leaving 14 bases between. Germline V gives CDR1 SGHVS, CDR2 FQNEAQ. This CDR3 has 14 residues. In nucleotides, the CDR3 is TGTGCCAGCAGCCCCGTGGAGCGGGCCAATGAGCAGTTCTTC. Residues: CASSPVERANEQFF.

This clonotype was seen at least ten times. This chain connects TRBV20-1 to TRBJ2-7; the D gene is possibly TRBD1 (5 bases). The CDR3 loop spans 14 amino acids. V gave up 5 bases and J gave up 0 bases, with 14 bases separating them. Germline CDR1 DFQATT, CDR2 SNEGSKA (reference sequence). The CDR3, as DNA: TGCAGTGCTCAAGGACACTTGAGCTCCTACGAGCAGTACTTC. Translation gives CSAQGHLSSYEQYF.

In its sample, this clonotype was seen many times. The chain carries TRBV12-3 or TRBV12-4 and TRBJ2-7; 7 bases match TRBD2. The CDR3 consists of 14 residues. V was pared by 1 base and J by 5 bases, with 5 bases of the junction left unmatched. CDR3 sequence reads: CASSLGRGEDEQYF. As DNA, the CDR3 is TGTGCCAGCAGTTTAGGTCGGGGGGAAGACGAGCAGTACTTC.

The rearrangement links TRBV20-1 to TRBJ2-1; the D gene could be TRBD1 or TRBD2 (6 bases each). The CDR3 loop spans 15 amino acids. Germline V gene lookup returns CDR1 DFQATT and CDR2 SNEGSKA (reference sequence). Trimming removed 5 bases from V and 6 bases from J, with 20 bases in between. Here the CDR3 reads CSARNPGAGFNEQFF. CDR3 in DNA: TGCAGTGCTCGAAACCCGGGGGCAGGGTTCAATGAGCAGTTCTTC.

This clonotype was found many times. The rearrangement uses TRBV20-1 and TRBJ2-3; 8 bases line up with TRBD1. This CDR3 has 15 amino acids. V lost 2 bases to trimming and J lost 0 bases; unmatched junction nucleotides: 4. Germline CDR1 DFQATT, CDR2 SNEGSKA (reference sequence). DNA of the CDR3: TGCAGTGCTAGACGGACAGGGAGTAGCACAGATACGCAGTATTTT. This gives the protein CSARRTGSSTDTQYF.

This clonotype was seen only once. The chain employs TRBV12-3 or TRBV12-4 and TRBJ1-1, with unresolved D. V lost 8 bases to trimming and J lost 5 bases, with 18 bases between them. The CDR3 is 14 residues long. DNA for the CDR3: TGTGCCAGCCTGAGTCTATTTTTGGGGACTGAAGCTTTCTTT. Residues: CASLSLFLGTEAFF.

The chain combines TRBV2 with TRBJ2-3; D may be TRBD2 (6 bases). With 4 bases removed from V and 1 base from J, the gap between germline ends came to 12 bases. The CDR3 runs to 15 residues. Germline CDR1 is SNHLY and CDR2 is FYNNEI. The CDR3 spells CASSVRGGGTDTQYF. DNA for the CDR3: TGTGCCAGCAGTGTTCGGGGCGGGGGCACAGATACGCAGTATTTT.

The sample holds a few counts of this clonotype. CDR3: CASSFGGANVLTF. As DNA, the CDR3 is TGTGCCAGCAGTTTCGGCGGGGCCAACGTCCTGACTTTC. V usage is TRBV12-3 or TRBV12-4 and J usage is TRBJ2-6; D unclear. This CDR3 region has 13 residues. Deletions cut 3 bases from V and 4 bases from J, with 4 bases between.

This clonotype came up many times. The chain has TRBV20-1 and TRBJ1-5; TRBD1 matches at 11 bases. The trim removed 1 base at V and 5 bases at J, leaving 4 bases unmatched. The V gene's germline CDR1 is DFQATT and CDR2 SNEGSKA (reference sequence). The CDR3 loop spans 15 amino acids. The CDR3 here is CSARGGQGDYQPQHF. CDR3 nucleotide sequence: TGCAGTGCTAGAGGGGGACAGGGGGATTATCAGCCCCAGCATTTT.